These T cell receptor beta chains were read from a single sample in a study of blood T cell repertoires in COVID-19. Generated by immunoSEQ multiplex PCR, the TCRdb table keeps only in-frame clones and is missing some. In the table there are tens of thousands of clones, nearly 90% of which are singletons. Sequenced: peripheral blood. Receptor source: a man in his sixties with COVID-19, enrolled during active disease. Each CDR3 is given with its conserved first and last residue. The D gene is left open where the match is weak. The listing skips clone size in some rows; elsewhere it reads once, few, many or a size class.

d_call	j_call	clone_size	v_call	cdr3_aa	cdr3_nt
TRBD2	TRBJ2-2	NA	TRBV29-1	CSVEGTSGRGTGELFF	TGCAGCGTTGAAGGGACTAGCGGGAGAGGCACCGGGGAGCTGTTTTTT
TRBD2	TRBJ2-1	NA	TRBV27	CASSGTGGRVEQFF	TGTGCCAGCAGTGGAACGGGGGGTCGGGTTGAGCAGTTCTTC
NA	TRBJ2-2	NA	TRBV7-9	CASSSGHFANTGELFF	TGTGCCAGCAGCTCGGGACACTTCGCGAACACCGGGGAGCTGTTTTTT
NA	TRBJ2-1	NA	TRBV6-6	CASSLAGEGVQFF	TGTGCCAGCAGTTTAGCAGGGGAGGGGGTACAGTTCTTC
NA	TRBJ2-1	NA	TRBV5-1	CASSFRDKNNEQFF	TGCGCCAGCAGCTTTCGGGACAAAAACAATGAGCAGTTCTTC
TRBD2	TRBJ2-1	NA	TRBV7-3	CASSSTSINNEQFF	TGTGCCAGCAGCTCGACTAGCATCAACAATGAGCAGTTCTTC
TRBD1	TRBJ2-7	NA	TRBV20-1	CSASGQGGSYEQYF	TGCAGTGCTAGTGGACAGGGGGGGTCCTACGAGCAGTACTTC
NA	TRBJ2-7	NA	TRBV5-4	CASSPPGESYEQYF	TGTGCCAGCAGCCCCCCCGGTGAGTCCTACGAGCAGTACTTC
NA	TRBJ1-6	NA	TRBV28	CASSVVRAESPLHF	TGTGCCAGCAGTGTAGTTCGAGCGGAATCACCCCTCCACTTT
NA	TRBJ2-7	NA	TRBV5-1	CASSPGGLASSYEQYF	TGCGCCAGCAGCCCCGGCGGTCTAGCGTCTAGCTACGAGCAGTACTTC
NA	TRBJ2-5	NA	TRBV9	CASSREQTQYF	TGTGCCAGCAGCCGGGAACAGACCCAGTACTTC
NA	TRBJ1-4	NA	TRBV5-1	CASSPNSGVGATNEKLFF	TGCGCCAGCAGCCCCAACTCAGGGGTTGGGGCAACTAATGAAAAACTGTTTTTT
NA	TRBJ1-4	NA	TRBV7-2	CASSLAQGPATNEKLFF	TGTGCCAGCAGCTTAGCTCAGGGCCCCGCAACTAATGAAAAACTGTTTTTT
NA	TRBJ2-7	NA	TRBV6-1	CASSEANYPSSYEQYF	TGTGCCAGCAGTGAAGCCAATTACCCGAGCTCCTACGAGCAGTACTTC
TRBD1	TRBJ2-7	NA	TRBV2	CASSATGEGYEQYF	TGTGCCAGCAGTGCTACAGGGGAAGGCTACGAGCAGTACTTC
TRBD1	TRBJ2-6	NA	TRBV14	CASSPLGLGTASGANVLTF	TGTGCCAGCAGCCCGCTCGGCCTCGGGACAGCCTCTGGGGCCAACGTCCTGACTTTC
NA	TRBJ1-5	NA	TRBV23-1	CASSKRQGQPQHF	TGCGCCAGCAGTAAGAGGCAGGGGCAGCCCCAGCATTTT
TRBD2	TRBJ2-7	NA	TRBV11-2	CASSWTSGSNEQYF	TGTGCCAGCAGCTGGACTAGCGGGAGCAACGAGCAGTACTTC
NA	TRBJ1-1	NA	TRBV2	CASSDGFLTAEAFF	TGTGCCAGCAGTGACGGTTTTCTAACAGCTGAAGCTTTCTTT
TRBD2	TRBJ2-3	NA	TRBV15	CATSRVLAGMDTQYF	TGTGCCACCAGCAGAGTCCTAGCGGGAATGGATACGCAGTATTTT
TRBD1	TRBJ1-5	NA	TRBV28	CASHDRVQPQHF	TGTGCCAGCCATGACAGGGTCCAGCCCCAGCATTTT
NA	TRBJ1-2	NA	TRBV5-5	CASSFPGGVGYTF	TGTGCCAGCAGCTTTCCGGGGGGAGTTGGCTACACCTTC
TRBD1	TRBJ2-3	NA	TRBV6-6	CASRPGTGRDTQYF	TGTGCCAGCAGACCCGGGACAGGGAGAGATACGCAGTATTTT
NA	TRBJ1-2	NA	TRBV7-9	CASSLMQFGYTF	TGTGCCAGCAGCTTAATGCAGTTCGGCTACACCTTC
TRBD1	TRBJ1-5	NA	TRBV3-1/TRBV3-2	CASSQTGLDQPQHF	TGTGCCAGCAGCCAGACAGGGTTAGATCAGCCCCAGCATTTT
TRBD1	TRBJ1-1	medium-sized	TRBV5-5	CASSFPGTGPHQDTEAFF	TGTGCCAGCAGCTTTCCCGGGACAGGCCCCCACCAGGACACTGAAGCTTTCTTT
TRBD1	TRBJ1-1	NA	TRBV5-1	CASSPDRGLGTEAFF	TGCGCCAGCAGCCCGGACAGGGGGCTAGGAACTGAAGCTTTCTTT
TRBD2	TRBJ2-7	NA	TRBV5-1	CASQPTLAGGLYEQYF	TGCGCCAGCCAGCCCACGCTAGCGGGAGGACTCTACGAGCAGTACTTC
NA	TRBJ1-5	NA	TRBV6-1	CASSEVRAPAGQPQHF	TGTGCCAGCAGTGAAGTTCGGGCCCCGGCAGGGCAGCCCCAGCATTTT
NA	TRBJ1-6	NA	TRBV12-3/TRBV12-4	CASSRDYNSPLHF	TGTGCCAGCAGCCGGGACTATAATTCACCCCTCCACTTT
TRBD2	TRBJ2-7	NA	TRBV6-5	CATQRDHFAYEQYF	TGTGCCACCCAGCGGGACCATTTCGCCTACGAGCAGTACTTC
NA	TRBJ1-5	NA	TRBV6-5	CASKDRGNQPQHF	TGTGCCAGCAAGGACAGAGGCAATCAGCCCCAGCATTTT
NA	TRBJ2-2	once	TRBV27	CASSPRTRPNTGELFF	TGTGCCAGCAGTCCCCGGACACGGCCTAACACCGGGGAGCTGTTTTTT
TRBD2	TRBJ2-7	few	TRBV4-2	CASSLGLAAEQYF	TGTGCCAGCAGCCTCGGACTAGCTGCCGAGCAGTACTTC
NA	TRBJ1-1	NA	TRBV5-1	CASSPGLNTEAFF	TGCGCCAGCAGCCCAGGGTTGAACACTGAAGCTTTCTTT
NA	TRBJ1-3	NA	TRBV4-3	CASSREVADSGNTIYF	TGCGCCAGCAGCCGAGAGGTGGCAGACTCTGGAAACACCATATATTTT
NA	TRBJ2-3	NA	TRBV4-3	CASSLTATDTQYF	TGCGCCAGCAGCCTGACAGCCACAGATACGCAGTATTTT
TRBD1	TRBJ1-1	NA	TRBV3-1/TRBV3-2	CASSHNRGQGARSNTEAFF	TGTGCCAGCAGCCATAATCGGGGACAGGGGGCTAGGTCGAACACTGAAGCTTTCTTT
TRBD1	TRBJ2-7	NA	TRBV7-9	CASSSLTGGLEQYF	TGTGCCAGCAGCTCATTGACAGGGGGGCTCGAGCAGTACTTC
TRBD1	TRBJ2-2	NA	TRBV5-1	CASSAGQGTGELFF	TGCGCCAGCAGCGCAGGACAGGGCACCGGGGAGCTGTTTTTT
NA	TRBJ2-7	NA	TRBV13	CASSLRESRYEQYF	TGTGCCAGCAGCTTACGGGAGTCCCGGTACGAGCAGTACTTC
TRBD1	TRBJ1-2	NA	TRBV7-3	CASSPGTGYGYTF	TGTGCCAGCAGCCCCGGGACAGGGTATGGCTACACCTTC
NA	TRBJ1-3	NA	TRBV28	CASTFIRGQSSGNTIYF	TGTGCCAGCACCTTTATTAGGGGCCAGAGCTCTGGAAACACCATATATTTT
NA	TRBJ1-3	NA	TRBV6-4	CASSAKHSGNTIYF	TGTGCCAGCAGTGCGAAACACTCTGGAAACACCATATATTTT
NA	TRBJ2-1	NA	TRBV28	CASSLSPSVGEQFF	TGTGCCAGCAGTTTATCCCCTAGCGTGGGTGAGCAGTTCTTC
TRBD1	TRBJ2-3	NA	TRBV19	CATQRTGDTDTQYF	TGTGCCACGCAGAGGACAGGAGACACAGATACGCAGTATTTT
NA	TRBJ2-1	NA	TRBV3-1/TRBV3-2	CASSQEGSPPKQFF	TGTGCCAGCAGCCAAGAGGGCAGCCCACCTAAGCAGTTCTTC
NA	TRBJ2-7	NA	TRBV11-3	CASSPPGGGPYEQYF	TGTGCCAGCAGCCCTCCCGGTGGAGGTCCCTACGAGCAGTACTTC
NA	TRBJ2-1	NA	TRBV15	CATSRDRGSSYNEQFF	TGTGCCACCAGCAGAGATAGGGGGAGCTCCTACAATGAGCAGTTCTTC
NA	TRBJ1-2	few	TRBV5-6	CASSLNRAGGYTF	TGTGCCAGCAGCTTGAACAGGGCCGGCGGCTACACCTTC
NA	TRBJ1-6	few	TRBV2	CASSVGGTNSPLHF	TGTGCCAGCAGTGTAGGAGGTACCAATTCACCCCTCCACTTT